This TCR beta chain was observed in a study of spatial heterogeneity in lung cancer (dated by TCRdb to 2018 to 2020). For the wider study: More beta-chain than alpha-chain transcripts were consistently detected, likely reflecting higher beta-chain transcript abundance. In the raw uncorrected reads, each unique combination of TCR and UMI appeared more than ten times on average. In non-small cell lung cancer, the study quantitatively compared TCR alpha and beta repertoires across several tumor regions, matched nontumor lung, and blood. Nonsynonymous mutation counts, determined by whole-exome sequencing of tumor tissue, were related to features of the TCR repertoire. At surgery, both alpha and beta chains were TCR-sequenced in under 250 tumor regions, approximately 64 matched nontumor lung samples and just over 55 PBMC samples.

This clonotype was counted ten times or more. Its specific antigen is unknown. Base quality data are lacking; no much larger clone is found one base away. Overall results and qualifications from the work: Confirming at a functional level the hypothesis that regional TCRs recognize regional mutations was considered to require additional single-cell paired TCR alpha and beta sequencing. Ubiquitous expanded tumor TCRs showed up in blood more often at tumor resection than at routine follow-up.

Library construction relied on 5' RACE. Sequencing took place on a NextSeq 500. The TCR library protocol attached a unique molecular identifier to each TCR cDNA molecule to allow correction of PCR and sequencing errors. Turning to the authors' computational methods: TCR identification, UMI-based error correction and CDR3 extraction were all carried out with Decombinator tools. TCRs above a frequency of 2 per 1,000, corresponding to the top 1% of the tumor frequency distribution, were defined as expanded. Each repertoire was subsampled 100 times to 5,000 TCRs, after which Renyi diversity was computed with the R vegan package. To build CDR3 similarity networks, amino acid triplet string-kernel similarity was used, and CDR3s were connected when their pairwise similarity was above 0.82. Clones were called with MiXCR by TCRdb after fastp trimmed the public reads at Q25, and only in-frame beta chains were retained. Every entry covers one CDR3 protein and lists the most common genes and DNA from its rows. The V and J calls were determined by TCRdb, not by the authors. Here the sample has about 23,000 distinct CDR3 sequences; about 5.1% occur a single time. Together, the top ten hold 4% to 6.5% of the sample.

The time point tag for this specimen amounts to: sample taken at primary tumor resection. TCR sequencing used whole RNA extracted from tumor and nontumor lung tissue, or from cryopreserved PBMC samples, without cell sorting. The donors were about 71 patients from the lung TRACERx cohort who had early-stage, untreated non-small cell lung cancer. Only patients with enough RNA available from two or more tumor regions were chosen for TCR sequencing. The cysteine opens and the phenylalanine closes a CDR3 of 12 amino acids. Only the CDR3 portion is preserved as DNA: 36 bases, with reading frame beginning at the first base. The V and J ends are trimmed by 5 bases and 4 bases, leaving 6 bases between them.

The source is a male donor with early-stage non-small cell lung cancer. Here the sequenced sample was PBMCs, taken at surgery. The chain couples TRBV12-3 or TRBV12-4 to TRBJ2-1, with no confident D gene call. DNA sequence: TGTGCCAGCAGTCCCGAATACAATGAGCAGTTCTTC. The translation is CASSPEYNEQFF.